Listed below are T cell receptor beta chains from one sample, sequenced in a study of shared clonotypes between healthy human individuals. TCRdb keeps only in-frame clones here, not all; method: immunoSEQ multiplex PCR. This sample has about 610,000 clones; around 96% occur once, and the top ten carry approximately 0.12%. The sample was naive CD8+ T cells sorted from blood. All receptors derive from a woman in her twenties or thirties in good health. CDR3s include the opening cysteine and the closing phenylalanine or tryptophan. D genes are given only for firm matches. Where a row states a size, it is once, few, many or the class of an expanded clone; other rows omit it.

DNA: TGTGCCAGCAGTTTAAGGGGGGCGCCCCCTGGCTACACCTTC
CDR3: CASSLRGAPPGYTF
D: .
V: TRBV28
size: .
J: TRBJ1-2

DNA: TGTGCCTGGGGGGGGCGATACAGCTCCTACGAGCAGTACTTC
CDR3: CAWGGRYSSYEQYF
D: .
V: TRBV30
size: .
J: TRBJ2-7

DNA: TGTGCCAGCAGTCGGACTAGCGGGAACACCGGGGAGCTGTTTTTT
CDR3: CASSRTSGNTGELFF
D: TRBD2
V: TRBV6-6
size: .
J: TRBJ2-2

DNA: TGTGCCAGTAGTATAGGACAGCAAGAGACCCAGTACTTC
CDR3: CASSIGQQETQYF
D: .
V: TRBV19
size: .
J: TRBJ2-5

DNA: TGTGCCAGCAGTTTATCGGGGACCACCCGGTTCTTC
CDR3: CASSLSGTTRFF
D: .
V: TRBV28
size: .
J: TRBJ2-1

DNA: TGTGCCAGCAGTTTGGGTGGGGGGTACAATGAGCAGTTCTTC
CDR3: CASSLGGGYNEQFF
D: .
V: TRBV27
size: .
J: TRBJ2-1

DNA: TGCGCCAGCAGCCAACGTATCTCGGAGACCCAGTACTTC
CDR3: CASSQRISETQYF
D: .
V: TRBV4-1
size: .
J: TRBJ2-5

DNA: TGTGCCAGCAGTTTACGGGCTCCCACCGGGGAGCTGTTTTTT
CDR3: CASSLRAPTGELFF
D: .
V: TRBV27
size: few
J: TRBJ2-2

DNA: TGTGCCAGCAGTCGCGGGACTAGCGGTAACACCGGGGAGCTGTTTTTT
CDR3: CASSRGTSGNTGELFF
D: TRBD2
V: TRBV27
size: .
J: TRBJ2-2

DNA: TGTGCCAGCAGCGTAACGGGCCTTGGCTACACCTTC
CDR3: CASSVTGLGYTF
D: .
V: TRBV9
size: few
J: TRBJ1-2

DNA: TGCGCCAGCAGTGCGGCCCCGAAGCGGACTAATGAAAAACTGTTTTTT
CDR3: CASSAAPKRTNEKLFF
D: .
V: TRBV10-1
size: .
J: TRBJ1-4

DNA: TGTGCCAGCAGCTTCAACGGGCATGAGCAGTTCTTC
CDR3: CASSFNGHEQFF
D: .
V: TRBV11-2
size: once
J: TRBJ2-1

DNA: TGTGCCATCGGGGGACTAGCGGCCTACGAGCAGTACTTC
CDR3: CAIGGLAAYEQYF
D: TRBD2
V: TRBV10-3
size: .
J: TRBJ2-7

DNA: TGTGCCAGCAGACCCGACCCGGGGGAGCTGTTTTTT
CDR3: CASRPDPGELFF
D: .
V: TRBV6-5
size: .
J: TRBJ2-2

DNA: TGTGCCAGCAGCCTGCGCACACCCACGAATGAGCAGTTCTTC
CDR3: CASSLRTPTNEQFF
D: .
V: TRBV28
size: few
J: TRBJ2-1

DNA: TGTGCCAGCAGTTACCGCCGACTAGCGGGAGGGGATGGTGAGCAGTTCTTC
CDR3: CASSYRRLAGGDGEQFF
D: TRBD2
V: TRBV28
size: .
J: TRBJ2-1

DNA: TGTGCCAGCAGCTTGACCAGGGGAGAGAGGCCTGGCTACACCTTC
CDR3: CASSLTRGERPGYTF
D: .
V: TRBV5-4
size: .
J: TRBJ1-2

DNA: TGTGCCAGCAGCTTCGGGACAGGGTACTTCGAGCAGTACTTC
CDR3: CASSFGTGYFEQYF
D: TRBD1
V: TRBV5-6
size: .
J: TRBJ2-7

DNA: TGTGCCAGCAGTCTGAGACTAGCATCTTACAATGAGCAGTTCTTC
CDR3: CASSLRLASYNEQFF
D: TRBD2
V: TRBV28
size: .
J: TRBJ2-1

DNA: TGTGCCAGCAGCCAAGGGAGTGAGCAGTTCTTC
CDR3: CASSQGSEQFF
D: .
V: TRBV4-2
size: .
J: TRBJ2-1

DNA: TGTGCCAGCAGCGTAGTTGCGAGCACAGATACGCAGTATTTT
CDR3: CASSVVASTDTQYF
D: .
V: TRBV9
size: .
J: TRBJ2-3

DNA: TGTGCCAGCAGTCCCCGGACCGCCGACTACAACTCCTACAATGAGCAGTTCTTC
CDR3: CASSPRTADYNSYNEQFF
D: .
V: TRBV27
size: .
J: TRBJ2-1

DNA: TGTGCCAGCAGCTGGGGGACTAGCGGGGAGCAGTACTTC
CDR3: CASSWGTSGEQYF
D: TRBD2
V: TRBV5-6
size: .
J: TRBJ2-7

DNA: TGTGCCAGCAGCTTAGATCTAGCAGCATTCTACGAGCAGTACTTC
CDR3: CASSLDLAAFYEQYF
D: .
V: TRBV11-2
size: .
J: TRBJ2-7

DNA: TGTGCCAGCAGCCTCGTTGGGTCGAACACTGAAGCTTTCTTT
CDR3: CASSLVGSNTEAFF
D: .
V: TRBV11-1
size: .
J: TRBJ1-1

DNA: TGTGCCAGCAGCTTAACCCGGGGGCAGGGCTATGGCTACACCTTC
CDR3: CASSLTRGQGYGYTF
D: .
V: TRBV11-2
size: .
J: TRBJ1-2

DNA: TGCAGTGACGGGACTAGCGGGAGTTTAGCAGATGGATCCGCCGGGGAGCTGTTTTTT
CDR3: CSDGTSGSLADGSAGELFF
D: TRBD2
V: TRBV29-1
size: .
J: TRBJ2-2